This TCR beta chain was profiled in a study of blood T cell repertoires in COVID-19. The overall study: COVID-19 samples collected from the United States, Italy and Spain covered acute and convalescent phases. PBMCs, B-cell-depleted T cells, or T cells were the source of the cDNA or gDNA that made up the material.

Concerning this clone itself: One end of the junction does not line up with germline, which may come from a read error.

CDR1 and CDR2 (germline): MDHEN, SYDVKM. The CDR3 sequence is 13 residues long. Original data processing: Estimation of nucleated cell counts was performed using reference gene primer amplification. Only in-frame clones appear in the TCRdb table, and some are missing; sequencing was by immunoSEQ multiplex PCR. The V and J calls and clone size are taken from that table; D and trimming were inferred from the DNA. The data contain roughly 300,000 clones, about 80% of them seen just once; the ten biggest clones take up 8% to 10%. The J gene is TRBJ1-5, the V gene TRBV28; 8 bases are shared with TRBD1. Material for sequencing was peripheral blood. This sequence was found in a woman aged 45-65 years who had recovered from COVID-19. The CDR3 spells CAGRTGYNQPQHF. The CDR3, as DNA: TGTGCCGGCAGGACAGGGTACAATCAGCCCCAGCATTTT.